One and the same sample provided the 10 T cell receptor beta chains below, sequenced in a study of OX40 agonist ivuxolimab in advanced cancers. Assay used: immunoSEQ multiplex PCR; TCRdb lists only in-frame clones, some missing. The repertoire holds tens of thousands of clones, with roughly 84% as singletons. The sample consisted of CD4+ or CD8+ T cells sorted from blood, taken in a trial of the OX40 agonist ivuxolimab. These receptor sequences come from an adult with an advanced solid tumor such as melanoma, head and neck, liver or kidney cancer.

The chain couples TRBV6-5 to TRBJ2-1; 9 positions match TRBD2. Germline V CDR1 and CDR2: MNHEY, SVGAGI. The CDR3 is 15 residues long. V lost 2 bases, J lost 9 bases, and 8 bases stayed unmatched. The CDR3 DNA sequence: TGTGCCAGCAGTTACGCGGGAGGGCCAGCGGGTGAGCAGTTCTTC. Its translation is CASSYAGGPAGEQFF.

This clone has just a few counts. The J gene is TRBJ2-7, the V gene TRBV7-9, with D tentatively TRBD1 or TRBD2 (5 bases each). CDR1 and CDR2 from the germline V gene are SEHNR and FQNEAQ (reference sequence). The germline V and J ends were trimmed by 1 base and 0 bases, with 16 bases remaining between them. This CDR3 has 17 amino acids. The CDR3 sequence is CASSLGPPRDGSYEQYF. In DNA form, the CDR3 reads TGTGCCAGCAGCTTAGGTCCGCCGAGGGACGGCTCCTACGAGCAGTACTTC.

The chain employs TRBV19 and TRBJ1-1; 8 nucleotides match TRBD1. J lost 6 bases, V lost 9 bases, and 6 bases had no gene match. There are 12 residues in the CDR3. The germline gives CDR1 LNHDA, CDR2 SQIVND (reference sequence). CDR3 loop: CASTDRASEAFF. The CDR3, as DNA: TGTGCCAGCACGGACAGGGCCTCTGAAGCTTTCTTT.

The J gene is TRBJ2-3, the V gene TRBV7-9; 10 bases align to TRBD2. This CDR3 is built from 17 residues. Per the germline V gene, CDR1 is SEHNR and CDR2 is FQNEAQ (reference sequence). J lost 0 bases, V lost 0 bases, and 3 bases had no gene match. In nucleotides, the CDR3 is TGTGCCAGCAGCTTAGCCCAGACTAGCGGGAGCACAGATACGCAGTATTTT. Its protein is CASSLAQTSGSTDTQYF.

The chain couples TRBV29-1 to TRBJ1-1; unclear D gene. Trimming cost V 8 bases and J 3 bases, with 19 bases left between them. The CDR3 totals 14 residues. The germline gives CDR1 SQVTM, CDR2 ANQGSEA. This chain's CDR3 is CSTHQVGVDTEAFF. CDR3 in DNA: TGCAGCACTCACCAGGTCGGGGTGGACACTGAAGCTTTCTTT.

The CDR3 DNA reads TGTGCCAGCAGCCAAGATCGAGGACTAGCGGGGGGGCCCCATGAGCAGTTCTTC. Translating gives CASSQDRGLAGGPHEQFF. The chain is built from TRBV4-2 and TRBJ2-1; 15 nucleotides agree with TRBD2. The CDR3 covers 18 residues. The germline CDR1 and CDR2 sequences are LGHNA and YNFKEQ. The J segment lost 8 bases and the V segment lost 0 bases, leaving 8 bases of the junction unmatched.

The chain carries TRBV10-1 and TRBJ2-3, with D possibly being TRBD1 (6 bases). V lost 2 bases to trimming and J lost 9 bases, with 21 bases between them. From germline, CDR1 is WNHNN and CDR2 SYGVQD (reference sequence). The CDR3 is 16 amino acids. The CDR3 protein is CASSEGGEGTPITQYF. DNA for the CDR3: TGCGCCAGCAGTGAGGGGGGCGAGGGAACTCCAATAACGCAGTATTTT.

This chain joins TRBV7-8 and TRBJ1-5; D unclear. The CDR3 runs to 13 residues. Germline V gene data show CDR1 as SGHVS and CDR2 as FQNEAQ. The V end was cut by 1 base, the J end by 4 bases, with 5 bases between. CDR3 loop: CASSLVGNQPQHF. CDR3 nucleotide sequence: TGTGCCAGCAGCTTAGTGGGTAATCAGCCCCAGCATTTT. The variable domain in full, completed from reference TRBV7-8 and TRBJ1-5, reads GAGVSQSPRYKVAKRGQDVALRCDPISGHVSLFWYQQALGQGPEFLTYFQNEAQLDKSGLPSDRFFAERPEGSVSTLKIQRTQQEDSAVYLCASSLVGNQPQHFGDGTRLSIL.

The chain is built from TRBV7-6 and TRBJ2-2, with D perhaps matching TRBD1 (6 bases). Germline loops: CDR1 SGHVS, CDR2 FNYEAQ. V was cut by 5 bases and J by 4 bases, with 17 bases left in between. The CDR3 has 16 residues. The DNA for the CDR3 is TGTGCCAGCAGCAACCTAGGGACACCCGGCACCGGGGAGCTGTTTTTT. Translated, it gives CASSNLGTPGTGELFF.

The chain has TRBV6-5 and TRBJ2-7; possibly TRBD2 for D (6 bases). This CDR3 has 13 residues. V was trimmed by 6 bases and J by 1 base, leaving 10 bases between them. Per the germline V gene, CDR1 is MNHEY and CDR2 is SVGAGI. The CDR3 bases are TGTGCCAGCAGGCTAGCGAATTCCTACGAGCAGTACTTC. Protein sequence: CASRLANSYEQYF.